The clone carrying this T cell receptor beta chain appeared a few times. TCRdb reprocessed the 5' RACE reads with MiXCR, giving one entry per CDR3 protein. The data show 420,000 or so distinct CDR3 sequences, approximately 17% seen once. This specimen belongs to a study of identical twins. Sequenced material: naive T cells sorted from blood. The sequence derives from a man between 45 and 60 years old in good health.

In nucleotides, the CDR3 is TGTGCCAGCAGTTCTGGACAGAACATTCAAGAGACCCAGTACTTC. It codes for CASSSGQNIQETQYF. This chain connects TRBV12-3 or TRBV12-4 to TRBJ2-5; a possible D gene is TRBD1 (6 bases). V was trimmed by 4 bases and J by 2 bases, leaving 14 bases between them. The CDR3 is made up of 15 amino acids.